The rows below give T cell receptor beta chains drawn from one sample of a study of blood T cell repertoires in COVID-19. Assay used: immunoSEQ multiplex PCR; TCRdb lists only in-frame clones, some missing. The sample has under 250,000 clones, 82% seen once; the top ten hold 3% to 4%. The sample consisted of PBMCs or T cells enriched from blood (not recorded which). The receptors were gathered from an older woman who had recovered from COVID-19. The CDR3 runs from the conserved cysteine through the conserved F or W. D genes are given only for firm matches. Where a row states a size, it is once, few, many or the class of an expanded clone; other rows omit it.

TRBV18,TRBD1,TRBJ2-2,-,TGTGCCAGCTCACTCACCCGGGACAGGGCTGACACCGGGGAGCTGTTTTTT,CASSLTRDRADTGELFF
TRBV4-1,TRBD1,TRBJ2-2,-,TGCGCCAGCAGCCCTGGGACAGGGCCGAACACCGGGGAGCTGTTTTTT,CASSPGTGPNTGELFF
TRBV5-6,TRBD1,TRBJ1-2,-,TGTGCCAGCAGCCGGGACAGTAACTATGGCTACACCTTC,CASSRDSNYGYTF
TRBV6-6,TRBD1,TRBJ1-1,-,TGTGCCAGCAGGGAACAGGGGGCGATTACTGAAGCTTTCTTT,CASREQGAITEAFF
TRBV9,TRBD2,TRBJ2-2,-,TGTGCCAGCAGCGTAGGAAGCGGGGCAAAGAAAGCGAACACCGGGGAGCTGTTTTTT,CASSVGSGAKKANTGELFF
TRBV4-1,-,TRBJ2-3,-,TGCGCCAGCAGCATACAAGGGACTCCTACTAGCACAGATACGCAGTATTTT,CASSIQGTPTSTDTQYF
TRBV6-5,TRBD2,TRBJ2-7,-,TGTGCCAGCAGTAGAGGGACTAGCTCCTACGAGCAGTACTTC,CASSRGTSSYEQYF
TRBV4-2,TRBD2,TRBJ2-1,-,TGTGCCAGCAGCCAAGTGACTAGCGGGAGAACCACGAATGAGCAGTTCTTC,CASSQVTSGRTTNEQFF
TRBV6-5,-,TRBJ1-3,-,TGTGCCAGCAGCGCGGGGTACACCATATATTTT,CASSAGYTIYF
TRBV6-6,-,TRBJ1-4,-,TGTGCCAGCAGCCCCGGGGGGGCGGCTAATGAAAAACTGTTTTTT,CASSPGGAANEKLFF
TRBV5-8,TRBD1,TRBJ1-2,-,TGTGCCAGCAGCCCAAGACAGGGCATCTATGGCTACACCTTC,CASSPRQGIYGYTF
TRBV14,-,TRBJ2-6,-,TGTGCCAGCAGCCAGGACGGAGGCCCTGGGGCCAACGTCCTGACTTTC,CASSQDGGPGANVLTF
TRBV7-2,-,TRBJ1-2,few,TGTGCCAGCAGCGCATCACTGACAGCCACCTATGGCTACACCTTC,CASSASLTATYGYTF
TRBV29-1,TRBD2,TRBJ2-2,-,TGCAGCGTTGTTGCGGGAGGGGCCGGGGAGCTGTTTTTT,CSVVAGGAGELFF
TRBV4-2,-,TRBJ1-1,-,TGTGCCAGCAGCCAAGATGGGCCCGGTGGAGAAGCTTTCTTT,CASSQDGPGGEAFF
TRBV29-1,-,TRBJ2-7,-,TGCAGCGTTGTGGTACGGGACGAGCAGTACTTC,CSVVVRDEQYF
TRBV5-1,-,TRBJ2-1,-,TGCGCCAGCAGCTTAGGACAGAATTACAATGAGCAGTTCTTC,CASSLGQNYNEQFF
TRBV29-1,-,TRBJ1-1,-,TGCAGCGTTGAAGTGGCGGGTCTCACTGAAGCTTTCTTT,CSVEVAGLTEAFF
TRBV11-1,TRBD1,TRBJ2-2,-,TGTGCCAGCAGCCGGACAGGGAACACCGGGGAGCTGTTTTTT,CASSRTGNTGELFF
TRBV7-9,TRBD2,TRBJ2-1,-,TGTGCCAGCAGCGGGCTAGCGGGAGCACTTTCGTCCTACAATGAGCAGTTCTTC,CASSGLAGALSSYNEQFF
TRBV6-2/TRBV6-3,-,TRBJ1-1,-,TGTGCCAGCAGTTACTCCCGCACTGAAGCTTTCTTT,CASSYSRTEAFF
TRBV28,-,TRBJ1-5,-,TGTGCCAGCAGTACACCCAATCAGCCCCAGCATTTT,CASSTPNQPQHF
TRBV24-1,-,TRBJ2-1,once,TGTGCCACCAACGGACCGGGACTTGATTACAATGAGCAGTTCTTC,CATNGPGLDYNEQFF
TRBV2,TRBD2,TRBJ2-3,-,TGTGCCAGCAGTGGCGGGAGGACTGGTCGCGCGGATACGCAGTATTTT,CASSGGRTGRADTQYF
TRBV5-5,-,TRBJ2-1,-,TGTGCCAGCAGCTCCCCACTCGGGTACAATGAGCAGTTCTTC,CASSSPLGYNEQFF
TRBV7-2,-,TRBJ1-2,-,TGTGCCAGCAGCTTAGCGTTTGCAGGTTACGATGGCTACACCTTC,CASSLAFAGYDGYTF
TRBV19,-,TRBJ1-5,-,TGTGCCAGTAGTATAACTCACGATCAGCCCCAGCATTTT,CASSITHDQPQHF
TRBV5-1,TRBD1,TRBJ2-7,-,TGCGCCAGCAGCCCCGGGACAGTGCTCCACGAGCAGTACTTC,CASSPGTVLHEQYF
TRBV7-9,-,TRBJ2-7,few,TGTGCCAGCAGCTTAGCCGGGGTCGAGCAGTACTTC,CASSLAGVEQYF
TRBV7-9,TRBD2,TRBJ2-3,-,TGTGCCAGCAGCTTAGGCGGGGGGGGCACAGATACGCAGTATTTT,CASSLGGGGTDTQYF
TRBV10-1,-,TRBJ1-1,-,TGCGCCAGCAGTGGAGGGGCAGCGGGAGGCACTGAAGCTTTCTTT,CASSGGAAGGTEAFF
TRBV7-6,-,TRBJ1-6,-,TGTGCCAGCAGCCTAGGGCCCGGCGGAGTTGTCGCACCCCTCCACTTT,CASSLGPGGVVAPLHF
TRBV6-5,-,TRBJ2-7,once,TGTGCCAGCAGTTACTCGATGGGGCCCAGCTCCTACGAGCAGTACTTC,CASSYSMGPSSYEQYF
TRBV6-5,TRBD1,TRBJ2-7,-,TGTGCCAGCAGTTACCGGGACAGGGGAACCTACGAGCAGTACTTC,CASSYRDRGTYEQYF
TRBV29-1,-,TRBJ2-2,-,TGCAGCGTTGTAAGGGGTCCTAACACCGGGGAGCTGTTTTTT,CSVVRGPNTGELFF
TRBV6-6,-,TRBJ1-6,few,TGTGCCAGCAGTCGAACTACCCCAGGGGAATCCTATAATTCACCCCTCCACTTT,CASSRTTPGESYNSPLHF
TRBV5-1,-,TRBJ1-1,-,TGCGCCAGCAGCTTGCTCAGACAGGTCGGGGCTGAAGCTTTCTTT,CASSLLRQVGAEAFF
TRBV5-1,-,TRBJ1-2,-,TGCGCCAGCAGCTTGGCCGGAGGGTTGGAGGGCTACACCTTC,CASSLAGGLEGYTF
TRBV7-8,TRBD2,TRBJ2-5,-,TGTGCCAGCAGCTTAGAGACAGCGGGGGCCCCAGGACAAGAGACCCAGTACTTC,CASSLETAGAPGQETQYF
TRBV4-3,TRBD1,TRBJ2-2,-,TGCGCCAGCAGCCCCGGGACAGGGGGCTCCGGGGAGCTGTTTTTT,CASSPGTGGSGELFF
TRBV29-1,-,TRBJ2-3,-,TGCAGCGTCCAACATGCCCGGCGGGCGGATACGCAGTATTTT,CSVQHARRADTQYF
TRBV4-3,-,TRBJ2-3,-,TGCGCCAGCGCCCCAAATAACCCCGGGACAGATACGCAGTATTTT,CASAPNNPGTDTQYF
TRBV7-7,TRBD2,TRBJ2-1,-,TGTGCCAGCAGCTCAGGGACTAGTCAGAACCATGAGCAGTTCTTC,CASSSGTSQNHEQFF
TRBV4-2,-,TRBJ1-1,-,TGTGCCAGCAGCAAAGAGGGAGTGAACACTGAAGCTTTCTTT,CASSKEGVNTEAFF
TRBV5-6,-,TRBJ2-5,-,TGTGCCAGCAGCTTGGGGGTTTTCAGCGGCCAAGAGACCCAGTACTTC,CASSLGVFSGQETQYF
TRBV28,-,TRBJ1-6,-,TGTGCCAGCAGCACCGCCCGGGGGGCCGTAAATTCACCCCTCCACTTT,CASSTARGAVNSPLHF
TRBV15,-,TRBJ2-3,-,TGTGCCACCAGCAGAAGGGTGCTTAGCGCAGATACGCAGTATTTT,CATSRRVLSADTQYF